The 25 T cell receptor beta chains below were found in one sample sequenced in a study of tumor-infiltrating lymphocytes in primary liver carcinoma. From 500 to 600 ng of total RNA, TCR beta-specific cDNA was reverse-transcribed using a constant-region primer. It was through three nested multiplex PCR rounds of slightly modified ARM-PCR that TCR beta libraries arose. PCR rounds one and two used TRBV1-TRBV30 forward primers with a C-beta reverse primer for about 11 cycles each. One entry per CDR3 protein results from TCRdb running MiXCR on the multiplex PCR reads. The table has about 110,000 distinct CDR3 sequences, 80% to 85% seen once. Each 20-30 mg portion of unsorted bulk tissue served as the source for co-extraction of RNA and DNA. Sequenced input: liver tumor tissue from sampling region 3. Subset reported: tumor region T3, left-lateral pole. The receptor source for this set is a man aged 40-50 years with primary liver carcinoma and hepatitis B virus infection.

As regards this clonotype: One junction end does not reproduce the germline sequence, and a read error may be involved. The chain carries TRBV6-6 and TRBJ1-2; TRBD1 matches at 12 bases. Germline V lookup: CDR1 MNHNY, CDR2 SVGAGI (reference sequence). This CDR3 contains 18 residues. The CDR3 loop is CARSLLGTGGAEGYGYTF. For the CDR3, the DNA is TGTGCCAGGAGTTTATTAGGGACAGGGGGCGCAGAGGGCTATGGCTACACCTTC.

The rearrangement uses TRBV12-1 and TRBJ2-7; the table's TRBD1 call for D was not verified on the DNA. TRBV12-1 is listed as a pseudogene. The CDR3 is made up of 16 amino acids. The CDR3 sequence is CAISFFRGQRAYEQYF. DNA for the CDR3: TGTGCCATCAGCTTTTTCAGAGGACAGAGAGCCTACGAGCAGTACTTT.

On this clonotype: One end of the junction fails to match germline, which may point to a read error. For the CDR3, the DNA is TGTGCCATCCGCTGCGGGACAGGAGCCGCAGAGACCCTGTACTTC. As protein: CAIRCGTGAAETLYF. The chain carries TRBV10-3 and TRBJ2-5; 8 nucleotides match TRBD1. The CDR3 spans 15 residues. The germline V gene encodes CDR1 ENHRY and CDR2 SYGVKD.

V is TRBV20-1 and J is TRBJ2-7, with TRBD2 identical over 7 bases. The V segment lost 4 bases and the J segment 7 bases; nucleotides outside the gene matches: 13. From germline, CDR1 is DFQATT and CDR2 SNEGSKA (reference sequence). The CDR3 runs 14 residues. The CDR3 DNA reads as TGCAGTGCTACAACAGGAGGTCTAGCGGAAGAGCAGTACTTC. Its translation is CSATTGGLAEEQYF.

The chain couples TRBV12-3 or TRBV12-4 to TRBJ2-4, with 9 bases that match TRBD1. Trimming cost V 6 bases and J 6 bases; bases outside gene matches: 15. The CDR3 is 17 residues long. CDR3 sequence reads: CASSFSGPGQGTNIQYF. In DNA form, the CDR3 reads TGTGCCAGCAGCTTTTCTGGGCCGGGACAGGGAACAAACATTCAGTACTTC.

The genes are TRBV5-1 and TRBJ2-3; D perhaps matches TRBD2 (5 bases). The CDR3 runs to 16 residues. Trimming took 1 base from V and 15 from J, leaving 27 bases between them. CDR1 is SGHRS and CDR2 is YFSETQ in the germline V gene. This CDR3 reads CASSLNGRASTDTHYF. The CDR3, as DNA: TGCGCCAGCAGCTTGAACGGCCGTGCTAGCACGGATACACACTATTTT.

Points on this clonotype: A clone one base away is much larger, so this may be a read error. The V call is TRBV28, the J call TRBJ2-3, with D possibly TRBD2 on 7 matching bases. The CDR3 runs to 14 residues. Germline loops: CDR1 MDHEN, CDR2 SYDVKM. In nucleotides, the CDR3 is TGTACCAGCAGGGTGGGGGGGCCCACAGATACGCAGTATTTT. Translation gives CTSRVGGPTDTQYF.

This clonotype was found many times. The chain carries TRBV5-1 and TRBJ2-1; 12 bases agree with TRBD2. V trimming: 3 bases; J trimming: 4 bases; junction bases outside the gene matches: 14. The CDR3 totals 19 residues. Germline values: CDR1 SGHRS, CDR2 YFSETQ. CDR3 region: CASSSRGLAGGNYYNEQFF. In DNA form, the CDR3 reads TGCGCCAGCAGCTCGAGGGGTCTAGCGGGAGGGAACTATTACAATGAGCAGTTCTTC.

Concerning this clonotype: A read error may produce the germline difference seen at one junction end. The chain employs TRBV28 and TRBJ2-7, with TRBD2 as a possible D gene (5 bases). The CDR3 is made up of 14 amino acids. CDR1 is MDHEN and CDR2 is SYDVKM in the germline V gene. The CDR3 sequence is CASEDSANVYDQYF. DNA for the CDR3: TGTGCGAGCGAAGATAGCGCAAATGTCTACGACCAGTACTTC.

This clonotype was found a few times. This chain uses TRBV2 with TRBJ2-3, with TRBD2 matching over 12 bases. CDR1 and CDR2 from the germline V gene are SNHLY and FYNNEI. V was pared by 5 bases and J by 7 bases, with 7 bases of the junction left unmatched. The CDR3 consists of 15 residues. CDR3 nucleotide sequence: TGTGCCAGCAGTTTGCTAGCGGGAGGGGAAAATACGCAGTATTTT. Encoded protein: CASSLLAGGENTQYF.

By share, this clonotype counts as medium-sized. The CDR3 DNA reads as TGTGCCAGCAGCCAAGAGGGTCAGGGGACAGGGTACAATGAGCAGTTCTTC. This translates into CASSQEGQGTGYNEQFF. V is TRBV14 and J is TRBJ2-1; 9 nucleotides match TRBD1. This CDR3 comprises 17 residues. Germline V CDR1 and CDR2: SGHDN, FVKESK. V was clipped by 0 bases and J by 4 bases; unmatched bases: 7.

About this clonotype: One end of the junction varies from germline; a read error may be responsible. CDR3 amino acids: CACSAAGSETQYF. For the CDR3, the DNA is TGTGCCTGCAGCGCCGCGGGCTCGGAGACCCAGTACTTC. The chain combines TRBV5-4 with TRBJ2-5, with a possible D match to TRBD2 (5 bases). In germline, CDR1 is SGHNT, CDR2 YYREEE (reference sequence). This CDR3 region has 13 residues.

This clonotype was picked up one time. The gene calls are TRBV29-1 and TRBJ1-1; TRBD1 might be the D (5 bases). V gave up 6 bases and J gave up 14 bases, with 25 bases separating them. Germline CDR1 reads SQVTM; CDR2 reads ANQGSEA. The length of the CDR3 is 13 residues. CDR3: CSVSDRGGTDAFF. As DNA, the CDR3 is TGCAGCGTCTCGGATCGGGGGGGAACTGATGCATTCTTT.

A remark on this clonotype: A read error is likely, as this CDR3 ends without the conserved phenylalanine or tryptophan. This chain connects TRBV11-1 to TRBJ2-7; D ambiguous. This CDR3 has 13 amino acids. Germline values: CDR1 SGHAT, CDR2 FQDESV (reference sequence). Here the CDR3 reads CASRGKRSYDQYS. DNA for the CDR3: TGTGCCAGCAGGGGGAAACGATCCTACGATCAGTACTCC.

Concerning this clonotype: This sequence may be a read error, since a much larger clone differs from it by one base. In this CDR3 the conserved last residue, phenylalanine or tryptophan, is missing, so a read error is likely. The chain joins TRBV20-1 to TRBJ2-1; TRBD1 agrees at 7 bases. With 1 base clipped from V and 4 bases from J, the junction kept 10 bases outside the gene matches. The CDR3 length is 16 residues. Germline V gene data show CDR1 as DFQATT and CDR2 as SNEGSKA (reference sequence). The CDR3: CSARGTTGALYNEQFY. In DNA form, the CDR3 reads TGCAGTGCTAGAGGCACTACAGGGGCACTTTACAATGAGCAGTTCTAC.

As regards this clonotype: A junction boundary mismatches the germline segment, possibly from a read error. V usage is TRBV6-5 and J usage is TRBJ2-7, with D maybe TRBD1 (6 bases). Per the germline V gene, CDR1 is MNHEY and CDR2 is SVGAGI. This CDR3 comprises 16 residues. Here the CDR3 reads CVSSYGGRGHAYEQYF. The DNA for the CDR3 is TGTGTCAGCAGTTACGGAGGCAGGGGACATGCCTACGAGCAGTACTTC.

A note on this clonotype: No conserved phenylalanine or tryptophan ends this CDR3, so it is likely a read error. The genes are TRBV29-1 and TRBJ1-2; no reliable D call. The CDR3 spans 12 residues. The germline V gene has CDR1 SQVTM and CDR2 ANQGSEA. The CDR3 loop is CIVVDDPYGYTL. Written as DNA, the CDR3 is TGCATCGTGGTGGACGATCCCTATGGCTACACCTTG.

A remark on this clonotype: Relative to the germline gene, one junction end is altered; a read error may explain this. V and J are TRBV29-1 and TRBJ2-7; TRBD2 aligns across 11 bases. The germline V gene encodes CDR1 SQVTM and CDR2 ANQGSEA. There are 18 residues in the CDR3. The CDR3 coding sequence is TGTAGCATATATATAGCGGGAGGGTCTTCCACGGGCTCCTACGACCAGTACTTC. Its protein product is CSIYIAGGSSTGSYDQYF.

In regard to this clonotype: As the CDR3 is not closed by the conserved phenylalanine or tryptophan, this likely results from a read error. The DNA is omitted, as the CDR3 cannot be located on it reliably, and the CDR3 follows TCRdb's listing. V is TRBV12-3 or TRBV12-4 and J is TRBJ2-1. The CDR3 length equals 11 residues, ends included. The CDR3 sequence is CASSLMVERFS.

By share, this clonotype counts as medium-sized. DNA of the CDR3: TGTGCCAGCAGCCAATGGGGAGAGACCCAGTACTTC. It codes for CASSQWGETQYF. The chain is built from TRBV4-2 and TRBJ2-5; D gene ambiguous. The germline CDR1 and CDR2 sequences are LGHNA and YNFKEQ. This CDR3 has 12 residues. The ends were cut back, 2 bases at V and 4 bases at J, with 5 bases in the middle.

To note about this clonotype: Relative to the germline gene, one junction end is altered; a read error may explain this. The chain employs TRBV30 and TRBJ2-2; 10 bases map to TRBD2. CDR1 is GTSNPN, CDR2 SVGIG, per germline (reference sequence). The length of the CDR3 is 17 residues. CDR3 sequence: CACIGSGRPINTGELFF. The CDR3 DNA is TGTGCCTGCATTGGTAGCGGGAGGCCGATAAACACTGGGGAGCTGTTTTTT. Full variable domain (missing parts from reference TRBV30 and TRBJ2-2): SQTIHQWPATLVQPVGSPLSLECTVEGTSNPNLYWYRQAAGRGLQLLFYSVGIGQISSEVPQNLSASRPQDRQFILSSKKLLLSDSGFYLCACIGSGRPINTGELFFGEGSRLTVL.

Points on this clonotype: Sequence at one end of the junction differs from germline and may be a read error. The chain has TRBV12-3 or TRBV12-4 and TRBJ1-4; the match to TRBD1 covers 7 bases. The CDR3 contains 13 residues. The chain's CDR3 is CASITSGTEKLLF. The CDR3 bases are TGTGCCAGCATTACCTCCGGGACAGAAAAATTGTTATTT.

Of note for this clonotype: The germline gene is not matched at one end of the junction; a read error may be the cause. The chain links TRBV11-3 to TRBJ1-1, with D maybe TRBD1 (5 bases). Germline CDR1 is SGHNT and CDR2 is YENEEA. The CDR3 length is 13 residues. CDR3 sequence: CASSTGLNTEVPF. The CDR3 DNA reads TGTGCCAGCAGCACAGGTTTGAACACTGAAGTTCCCTTT.

This clonotype has more than one count but fewer than ten. At one of its ends the junction is not consistent with the germline gene, which may arise from a read error. The rearrangement links TRBV30 to TRBJ2-5; D is undetermined. Germline V CDR1 and CDR2: GTSNPN, SVGIG (reference sequence). There are 15 residues in the CDR3. CDR3 nucleotide sequence: TGTGCCTGGTGTGTACCGGGCCGAGCCCCAGAGACCCAGTACTTC. It codes for CAWCVPGRAPETQYF.

A word on this clonotype: Compared with germline, one end of the junction differs, possibly owing to a read error. This chain links TRBV11-3 with TRBJ2-1; either TRBD1 or TRBD2 may fit D (5 bases each). Germline CDR1 and CDR2: SGHNT and YENEEA. The CDR3 covers 14 residues. DNA of the CDR3: TGTGCCACCAGCTTGGGGGTCAGCTACAATGAGCAGTTCTTC. It is translated as CATSLGVSYNEQFF.